This T cell receptor beta chain was profiled in a study of CD8 T cells in ankylosing spondylitis. Study conclusions and caveats: Roughly eight highly homologous variants made up a TCR beta motif that seemed to typify ankylosing spondylitis blood.

TCRdb used MiXCR to reprocess the 5' RACE reads, holding one entry per CDR3 protein. The sample lists some 340,000 distinct CDR3 sequences, 14% to 15% occurring once. At least ten counts were recorded for this clonotype. Its antigen is unknown. The germline V gene encodes CDR1 SGHRS and CDR2 YFSETQ. This CDR3 is built from 13 residues. V was pared by 6 bases and J by 4 bases, with 13 bases between. The gene calls are TRBV5-1 and TRBJ1-2, with D possibly being TRBD1 (6 bases). Sample: blood, either unsorted or a sorted T cell fraction (not recorded which). This clonotype originated in a male donor with ankylosing spondylitis or in good health (not recorded which). The CDR3: CASTIQGAYGYTF. Here the CDR3 DNA reads TGCGCCAGCACCATACAGGGAGCCTATGGCTACACCTTC.